The clone carrying this TCR beta chain showed up just once. The data originate from a study of blood T cell repertoires in COVID-19. As for the study in general: PBMCs, B-cell-depleted T cells, or T cells were the source of the cDNA or gDNA that made up the material.

Original processing methods: Reference gene primer amplification gave estimated nucleated cell counts. The method was immunoSEQ multiplex PCR; TCRdb's version includes in-frame clones alone and lacks a portion of them. V and J calls and clone size come straight from that table; D and trimming were deduced from the DNA. The sample holds about 98,000 clones, 82% seen once. V shed 1 base and J shed 3 bases, with 9 bases lying between them. Per the germline V gene, CDR1 is GTSNPN and CDR2 is SVGIG (reference sequence). This CDR3 comprises 13 residues. V is TRBV30 and J is TRBJ1-1; D perhaps matches TRBD1 (5 bases). The source of this sequence is a man aged 65-85 years with active or convalescent COVID-19. The material sequenced was peripheral blood. The CDR3 spells CAWSEDSYTEAFF. The CDR3 nucleotides are TGTGCCTGGAGTGAAGACAGTTACACTGAAGCTTTCTTT.